This TCR beta chain was sequenced during a study of T cells in Graves' hyperthyroidism and ophthalmopathy. Trimming shortened V by 0 bases and J by 9 bases, and 14 bases separated the two germline ends. This CDR3 has 14 amino acids. Looked up from germline, CDR1 is SGHTA and CDR2 is FQGTGA. This clonotype has a count of ten or more. Its specificity is unknown. Amplified TCR beta CDR3 regions derived from RNA transcripts. The study used the HTBI primer set for a first-round RT-PCR of the TCR CDR3. Via MiXCR, TCRdb re-called the multiplex PCR reads, giving one row per CDR3 protein. The sample holds roughly 520,000 distinct CDR3 sequences, approximately 25% seen once. Each ophthalmopathy patient scored at least 3 on the Clinical Activity Score and at least 4 on NOSPECS grade, with duration under 3 months. Study observations and caveats: The majority of expanded thyroid clonotypes above 0.001 also appeared in blood.

The genes are TRBV7-3 and TRBJ2-5, with D uncertain. This TCR was sampled from a woman in her 30s with Graves' ophthalmopathy. The specimen sequenced was blood. The CDR3 bases are TGTGCCAGCAGCTTAACGGTGCTCATTATCCCCCAGTACTTC. It yields the protein CASSLTVLIIPQYF.